This TCR beta chain was identified in a study of T cell repertoires in cytomegalovirus infection (dated by TCRdb to the late 2010s). About the study as a whole: The HLA type of each donor mattered for the analysis, because public TCR beta signatures pointed to carriage of CMV infection along with the matching HLA type. Paper-wide results and their limitations: In both this cohort and an independent roughly 350-donor cohort, the cumulative frequency of public TCR beta family members distinguished carriers of CMV infection plus the relevant HLA type. In the ex vivo response, HLA-C-restricted CMV-specific TCR beta clonotypes were dominant, and in two of eight donors the single most frequent clonotype came from this HLA-C-restricted group.

This clonotype was seen more than once but under ten times. Its antigen is unknown. No clone much larger than this one lies a single base away; base qualities are absent. The listed sequencing device is Illumina HiSeq 1500. Clones were called with MiXCR by TCRdb after fastp trimmed the public reads at Q25, and only in-frame beta chains were retained. Rows matching on CDR3 protein sequence are summarized as one entry with the most common DNA and genes. The table for this sample lists around 530,000 distinct CDR3 sequences; approximately 15% of them were counted only once. The ten largest clones represent more than 20% of the sample. CDR1 LNHNV and CDR2 YYDKDF were looked up in the germline V gene (reference sequence). The CDR3 starts with the cysteine, ends with the phenylalanine, and has 17 residues. This entry keeps only the CDR3 DNA: 51 bases, framed from base 1. Trimming removed 0 bases from V and 2 bases from J; the gene matches leave 7 bases unexplained.

This TCR was sampled from a human donor in good health (CMV status not recorded). Some clones in this sample may be carry-over from other donors' samples. Sequenced material: CD8+ T cells from PBMCs. The V and J segments used are TRBV15 and TRBJ1-5; 7 middle bases align to TRBD1. This receptor has the CDR3 CATSRENAGTGNQPQHF. The sequence in DNA is TGTGCCACCAGCAGAGAAAATGCCGGGACAGGCAATCAGCCCCAGCATTTT.